These T cell receptor beta chains were read from a single sample in a study of human T cells and chemical hapten exposure. TCRdb analysed the RACE reads with MiXCR anew, one entry per CDR3 protein. This table holds around 75,000 distinct CDR3 sequences, about 11% found once. The sequences come from whole blood, collected in connection with sensitization to the hapten diphenylcyclopropenone (DPC). The receptors were gathered from a woman in her sixties or seventies with alopecia areata. Some clones in this sample may be carry-over from other donors' samples. Both conserved end residues are part of each CDR3. Fields, in order: CDR3 protein, CDR3 DNA, D gene, V gene, J gene, clone size. A D gene is named only where the DNA matches it firmly. Clone size is given for some rows only: seen once, a few or many times, or a class if the clone is expanded.

CASGTGSSGANVLTF	TGTGCCAGCGGGACAGGGAGCTCTGGGGCCAACGTCCTGACTTTC	TRBD1	TRBV2	TRBJ2-6	many
CASSPPSTRNTEAFF	TGTGCCAGCTCACCACCCTCCACCAGGAACACTGAAGCTTTCTTT	NA	TRBV18	TRBJ1-1	NA
CASSPDRMNTEAFF	TGTGCCAGCTCACCGGACAGGATGAACACTGAAGCTTTCTTT	TRBD1	TRBV18	TRBJ1-1	many
CASSHSYSGGLYNEQFF	TGTGCCAGCAGCCACTCTTATAGCGGGGGGCTCTACAATGAGCAGTTCTTC	TRBD2	TRBV3-1	TRBJ2-1	many
CASSALWDGRYNEQFF	TGTGCCAGCAGTGCACTGTGGGACGGAAGATACAATGAGCAGTTCTTC	NA	TRBV2	TRBJ2-1	few
CASSTGRTGLKNIQYF	TGTGCCAGCAGCACTGGACGGACCGGCCTCAAAAACATTCAGTACTTC	NA	TRBV7-9	TRBJ2-4	NA
CASRAQGAYNSPLHF	TGTGCCAGCAGGGCACAGGGGGCTTATAATTCACCCCTCCACTTT	TRBD1	TRBV12-3/TRBV12-4	TRBJ1-6	many
CASSTQGVTEAFF	TGTGCCAGCAGCACACAAGGGGTTACTGAAGCTTTCTTT	NA	TRBV7-9	TRBJ1-1	NA
CASSLGGAFYGYTF	TGTGCCAGCAGCTTAGGGGGCGCGTTCTATGGCTACACCTTC	NA	TRBV11-1	TRBJ1-2	NA
CASSPGSQPQHF	TGTGCCAGCAGTCCCGGGTCTCAGCCCCAGCATTTT	NA	TRBV12-3/TRBV12-4	TRBJ1-5	few
CASSPSAGAYEQYF	TGTGCCAGCAGCCCTTCAGCGGGGGCCTACGAGCAGTACTTC	TRBD2	TRBV11-2	TRBJ2-7	few
CASSRGQGSYEQYF	TGTGCCAGCAGCCGTGGACAGGGCTCCTACGAGCAGTACTTC	TRBD1	TRBV5-6	TRBJ2-7	many
CASSLVRSSSYEQYF	TGTGCCAGCAGCTTAGTACGGTCCAGCTCCTACGAGCAGTACTTC	NA	TRBV11-2	TRBJ2-7	NA
CASSSLAGAPDTQYF	TGTGCCAGCAGCTCCCTAGCGGGGGCCCCAGATACGCAGTATTTT	TRBD2	TRBV11-2	TRBJ2-3	many
CASRFLTGSNYGYTF	TGTGCCAGCAGATTCTTGACAGGGTCGAACTATGGCTACACCTTC	TRBD1	TRBV27	TRBJ1-2	few
CASSPGATAGEDTQYF	TGCGCCAGCAGCCCCGGGGCCACTGCGGGGGAAGATACGCAGTATTTT	TRBD2	TRBV5-1	TRBJ2-3	NA
CASSSQTNYEQYF	TGCGCCAGCAGCTCACAGACAAACTACGAGCAGTACTTC	NA	TRBV5-1	TRBJ2-7	few
CASSADGWTDTQYF	TGTGCCAGCAGCGCGGACGGATGGACAGATACGCAGTATTTT	NA	TRBV5-6	TRBJ2-3	few
CASSLGGDGDSGANVLTF	TGTGCCAGCAGCTTGGGAGGCGACGGAGACTCTGGGGCCAACGTCCTGACTTTC	NA	TRBV7-9	TRBJ2-6	NA
CASSLGGSTGAQTYGYTF	TGTGCCAGCAGCTTAGGGGGATCGACAGGGGCCCAGACCTATGGCTACACCTTC	TRBD1	TRBV7-9	TRBJ1-2	NA
CASSLVGNQPQHF	TGCGCCAGCAGCCTCGTTGGGAATCAGCCCCAGCATTTT	NA	TRBV5-1	TRBJ1-5	few
CASSPGVQPQHF	TGTGCCAGCAGCCCAGGGGTACAGCCCCAGCATTTT	NA	TRBV11-2	TRBJ1-5	many
CASSYQYGYTF	TGTGCCAGCAGTTATCAATATGGCTACACCTTC	NA	TRBV6-6	TRBJ1-2	few
CASRAQLNTEAFF	TGTGCCAGCAGGGCACAGTTGAACACTGAAGCTTTCTTT	NA	TRBV2	TRBJ1-1	NA
CASRGWTGLTYNEQFF	TGTGCCAGCAGGGGATGGACAGGGCTGACCTACAATGAGCAGTTCTTC	TRBD1	TRBV5-5	TRBJ2-1	few
CSARRGAANYGYTF	TGCAGTGCCAGGAGGGGGGCCGCCAACTATGGCTACACCTTC	NA	TRBV20-1	TRBJ1-2	many
CASSLWTGVETGELFF	TGTGCCAGCAGTTTATGGACAGGGGTAGAGACCGGGGAGCTGTTTTTT	TRBD1	TRBV27	TRBJ2-2	NA
CASGLQETQYF	TGTGCCAGCGGGCTTCAAGAGACCCAGTACTTC	NA	TRBV3-1	TRBJ2-5	NA
CASRGRELYTDTQYF	TGTGCCAGCAGGGGCAGGGAGCTGTATACAGATACGCAGTATTTT	NA	TRBV6-5	TRBJ2-3	many
CASSLEMNTEAFF	TGCGCCAGCAGCTTGGAGATGAACACTGAAGCTTTCTTT	NA	TRBV5-1	TRBJ1-1	many
CASSPDSSYNEQFF	TGCGCCAGCAGCCCGGACAGCTCCTACAATGAGCAGTTCTTC	NA	TRBV5-1	TRBJ2-1	NA
CASCRQGGYGYTF	TGTGCCAGCTGCCGACAGGGGGGATATGGCTACACCTTC	TRBD1	TRBV6-5	TRBJ1-2	many
CASSVAGGSEKLFF	TGTGCCAGCAGCGTAGCGGGGGGCTCTGAAAAACTGTTTTTT	NA	TRBV9	TRBJ1-4	many
CSARGPSQEETQYF	TGCAGTGCTAGAGGTCCCAGCCAGGAGGAGACCCAGTACTTC	NA	TRBV20-1	TRBJ2-5	many
CASSLAGLGGETQYF	TGTGCCAGCAGCTTAGCGGGACTAGGGGGCGAGACCCAGTACTTC	NA	TRBV7-6	TRBJ2-5	many
CSARDPGGGVFPEQFF	TGCAGTGCTAGAGACCCTGGCGGGGGGGTCTTCCCTGAGCAGTTCTTC	TRBD2	TRBV20-1	TRBJ2-1	few
CASSQESWENYGYTF	TGTGCCAGCAGCCAAGAAAGTTGGGAGAACTATGGCTACACCTTC	NA	TRBV3-1	TRBJ1-2	NA
CAWSVTGTGDEKLFF	TGTGCCTGGAGTGTCACCGGGACAGGGGATGAAAAACTGTTTTTT	TRBD1	TRBV30	TRBJ1-4	many
CASSPDRGFIYEQYF	TGTGCCAGCAGCCCGGACAGGGGGTTTATCTACGAGCAGTACTTC	TRBD1	TRBV9	TRBJ2-7	NA
CASSLAGLVYNEQFF	TGTGCCAGCAGCTTAGCCGGACTAGTTTACAATGAGCAGTTCTTC	TRBD2	TRBV7-2	TRBJ2-1	NA
CSATIYEQYF	TGCAGTGCCACGATCTACGAGCAGTACTTC	NA	TRBV20-1	TRBJ2-7	many
CASSLRLGPGGLRETQYF	TGTGCCAGCAGCTTACGCCTAGGTCCGGGGGGCCTGAGAGAGACCCAGTACTTC	NA	TRBV7-9	TRBJ2-5	NA
CASSFLQEPNYGYTF	TGTGCCAGCAGCTTTCTTCAGGAACCTAACTATGGCTACACCTTC	NA	TRBV7-9	TRBJ1-2	few
CASSFRGTAYNEQFF	TGTGCCAGCAGCTTCCGCGGGACAGCCTACAATGAGCAGTTCTTC	NA	TRBV7-6	TRBJ2-1	many
CSVDHGTGRYF	TGCAGCGTTGATCACGGGACGGGAAGGTACTTC	NA	TRBV29-1	TRBJ2-4	NA
CAISVRGETEAFF	TGTGCCATCAGTGTCAGGGGAGAGACTGAAGCTTTCTTT	NA	TRBV10-3	TRBJ1-1	many
CASSQTPNSGNTIYF	TGCGCCAGCAGCCAAACACCTAACTCTGGAAACACCATATATTTT	NA	TRBV4-1	TRBJ1-3	NA
CASRRQGENTGELFF	TGTGCCAGCAGGAGACAGGGGGAGAACACCGGGGAGCTGTTTTTT	TRBD1	TRBV6-2/TRBV6-3	TRBJ2-2	many
CASSVDVRGTDTQYF	TGTGCCAGCAGCGTAGATGTGCGGGGCACAGATACGCAGTATTTT	NA	TRBV9	TRBJ2-3	NA
CASSLKGAGDEQYF	TGTGCCAGCAGTTTAAAGGGCGCCGGGGACGAGCAGTACTTC	NA	TRBV12-3/TRBV12-4	TRBJ2-7	NA